A single sample is the source of the 20 T cell receptor beta chains below, sequenced in a study of blood T cell repertoires in COVID-19. The data were produced by immunoSEQ multiplex PCR, yet TCRdb's version contains in-frame clones alone and is incomplete. The sample consists of roughly 140,000 clones, 65% to 90% of them appearing once. Specimen: peripheral blood. These receptors were obtained from a woman in her forties or fifties in a cohort sampled during active or convalescent COVID-19.

In DNA form, the CDR3 reads TGCGCCAGCAGCCAAGATGCTAGCGGGGGGGCGCATGAGCAGTTCTTC. This codes for CASSQDASGGAHEQFF. The V call is TRBV4-3, the J call TRBJ2-1; 12 positions match TRBD2. The trim removed 0 bases at V and 8 bases at J, leaving 5 bases unmatched. Germline V gene sequence: CDR1 LGHNA, CDR2 YSLEER. The CDR3 extends over 16 amino acids.

This rearrangement joins TRBV24-1 to TRBJ2-1; tentative D call: TRBD2 (7 bases). V was pared by 3 bases and J by 4 bases, with 15 bases between. The CDR3 length is 16 residues. Germline V CDR1 and CDR2: KGHDR, SFDVKD. CDR3 amino acids: CATSDNRGGLYNEQFF. The CDR3 DNA follows: TGTGCCACCAGTGATAATCGCGGGGGCCTATACAATGAGCAGTTCTTC.

The J gene is TRBJ2-2, the V gene TRBV19, with 11 bases fitting TRBD2. This CDR3 comprises 16 residues. Germline-derived CDR1 and CDR2 are LNHDA and SQIVND (reference sequence). V shed 6 bases and J 1 base; nucleotides not matched to a gene: 4. CDR3 in amino acids: CASSPGLAGNTGELFF. CDR3 sequence (DNA): TGTGCCAGTAGCCCCGGACTAGCGGGGAACACCGGGGAGCTGTTTTTT.

V is TRBV10-3 and J is TRBJ2-2; D perhaps matches TRBD2 (5 bases). Germline-derived CDR1 and CDR2 are ENHRY and SYGVKD. Deletions cut 11 bases from V and 1 base from J, with 14 bases between. The CDR3 is made up of 14 amino acids. Written as DNA, the CDR3 is TGTGCCGTCCAACTAGGCGGGAACACCGGGGAGCTGTTTTTT. This gives the protein CAVQLGGNTGELFF.

The chain carries TRBV24-1 and TRBJ2-3; 7 bases map to TRBD1. The CDR3 is 15 residues long. Looked up from germline, CDR1 is KGHDR and CDR2 is SFDVKD. V lost 9 bases and J lost 6; bases outside the gene matches: 14. This CDR3 reads CATSDLGTAVDTQYF. The CDR3 nucleotides are TGTGCCACCTCGGACCTGGGGACAGCTGTGGATACGCAGTATTTT.

The gene calls are TRBV7-2 and TRBJ2-3, with 9 bases fitting TRBD2. The CDR3 is 19 amino acids. Looked up from germline, CDR1 is SGHTA and CDR2 is FQGNSA. The V and J ends lost 2 bases and 1 base, in that order; junction bases with no gene match: 13. The CDR3 coding sequence is TGTGCCAGCAGCTTACGCGGCGGGGGGGCCGCCGGGGGCACAGATACGCAGTATTTT. Its translation: CASSLRGGGAAGGTDTQYF.

The gene calls are TRBV11-2 and TRBJ1-6; D is undetermined. Germline V gene sequence: CDR1 SGHAT, CDR2 FQNNGV. V dropped 5 bases and J dropped 7 bases, with 9 bases sitting between them. The CDR3 is made up of 13 amino acids. CDR3: CASSPTGNSPLHF. The CDR3 nucleotides read TGTGCCAGCAGCCCTACGGGGAATTCACCCCTCCACTTT.

The chain couples TRBV4-1 to TRBJ1-3; no clear D. Germline CDR1 MGHRA, CDR2 YSYEKL. V was pared by 3 bases and J by 0 bases, with 9 bases between. The CDR3 runs 15 residues. The CDR3 coding sequence is TGCGCCAGCAGCCAGGGCCGGTTCTCTGGAAACACCATATATTTT. Residues: CASSQGRFSGNTIYF.

Only a few counts were recorded for this clone. The CDR3 bases are TGTGCCAGCTCACCACCTCAGGGGGGAAATTCACCCCTCCACTTT. Translated: CASSPPQGGNSPLHF. The chain carries TRBV18 and TRBJ1-6; the match to TRBD1 covers 7 bases. The germline V gene encodes CDR1 KGHSH and CDR2 LQKENI. The CDR3 consists of 15 residues. Trimming took 0 bases from V and 7 from J; bases not matched to a gene: 3.

The chain uses TRBV5-1 and TRBJ2-2, with D perhaps TRBD2 (7 bases). CDR1 and CDR2 (germline): SGHRS, YFSETQ. The CDR3 covers 14 residues. Trimming took off 4 bases at V and 6 bases at J, with 13 bases between the two ends. The CDR3 nucleotides read TGCGCCAGCAGCCCCACAGGGAGGGCCGGGGAGCTGTTTTTT. This gives the protein CASSPTGRAGELFF.

This sequence joins TRBV2 and TRBJ2-7; no reliable D call. The CDR3 contains 13 residues. Trimming stripped 7 bases from V and 0 bases from J, with 10 bases between. Per the germline V gene, CDR1 is SNHLY and CDR2 is FYNNEI. The CDR3 DNA sequence: TGTGCCAGCATTCTGTCTATCTCCTACGAGCAGTACTTC. Protein sequence: CASILSISYEQYF.

CDR3 coding DNA: TGCGCCAGCAGTAGACAGGGGCCGTACGAGCAGTACTTC. Translated, it gives CASSRQGPYEQYF. V and J are TRBV5-1 and TRBJ2-7, with 8 bases fitting TRBD1. The CDR3 consists of 13 residues. Per germline, CDR1 SGHRS and CDR2 YFSETQ. After removal of 5 bases from V and 4 bases from J, the junction contained 5 bases not matched to a gene.

CDR3 in amino acids: CATKPAGGYTDTQYF. CDR3 coding DNA: TGTGCCACCAAACCGGCGGGGGGATACACAGATACGCAGTATTTT. The rearrangement links TRBV10-3 to TRBJ2-3; 8 bases are a match to TRBD2. The germline V gene has CDR1 ENHRY and CDR2 SYGVKD. V lost 10 bases to trimming and J lost 2 bases; unmatched junction nucleotides: 11. This CDR3 comprises 15 residues.

This chain connects TRBV5-1 to TRBJ1-5, with D hard to call. The CDR3 spans 13 residues. Germline loops: CDR1 SGHRS, CDR2 YFSETQ. With 0 bases removed from V and 5 bases from J, the gap between germline ends came to 6 bases. CDR3 region: CASSLAGYQPQHF. The DNA of the CDR3 is TGCGCCAGCAGCTTGGCCGGGTATCAGCCCCAGCATTTT.

The CDR3 loop is CASSLMSGQGYGYTF. The CDR3 DNA reads as TGTGCCAGCAGCTTAATGTCGGGACAGGGCTATGGCTACACCTTC. The genes are TRBV7-3 and TRBJ1-2; 9 bases map to TRBD1. Germline V gives CDR1 SGHTA, CDR2 FQGTGA. Trimming took 1 base from V and 4 from J; bases not matched to a gene: 4. The CDR3 runs to 15 residues.

V is TRBV30 and J is TRBJ2-4; D remains ambiguous. CDR3 size: 14 residues. Looked up from germline, CDR1 is GTSNPN and CDR2 is SVGIG (reference sequence). Trimming took off 2 bases at V and 2 bases at J, with 10 bases between the two ends. CDR3 sequence reads: CAWSLSGTKNIQYF. The CDR3, as DNA: TGTGCCTGGAGTTTGTCGGGTACCAAAAACATTCAGTACTTC.

The CDR3 spells CASSYGYGYTF. The CDR3 DNA reads TGTGCCAGCAGCTACGGCTATGGCTACACCTTC. The chain carries TRBV5-8 and TRBJ1-2, with unresolved D. V gave up 3 bases and J gave up 4 bases, with 4 bases separating them. This CDR3 has 11 residues. Germline CDR1 and CDR2: SGHTS and YDEGEE. Full variable domain (outside the CDR3, taken from reference TRBV5-8 and TRBJ1-2): EAGVTQSPTHLIKTRGQQATLRCSPISGHTSVYWYQQALGLGLQFLLWYDEGEERNRGNFPPRFSGRQFPNYSSELNVNALELEDSALYLCASSYGYGYTFGSGTRLTVV.

The V and J genes are TRBV25-1 and TRBJ1-2, with 12 bases lining up with TRBD1. The V gene's germline CDR1 is MGHDK and CDR2 SYGVNS. Trimming took 7 bases from V and 8 from J; bases not matched to a gene: 5. The CDR3 consists of 13 residues. CDR3 residues: CASMGQGARGYTF. The DNA of the CDR3 is TGTGCCAGCATGGGACAGGGGGCCAGAGGCTACACCTTC.

The chain has TRBV3-1 (or the pseudogene TRBV3-2) and TRBJ1-2, with no clear D. V gave up 1 base and J gave up 4 bases, with 7 bases separating them. CDR3 length: 13 amino acids. From germline, CDR1 is LGHDT and CDR2 YNNKEL (reference sequence). The CDR3 DNA is TGTGCCAGCAGCCAAGGGGCAGCCTATGGCTACACCTTC. Protein: CASSQGAAYGYTF.

The gene calls are TRBV14 and TRBJ1-6; 7 positions match TRBD1. V lost 2 bases and J lost 8; bases outside the gene matches: 6. The germline CDR1 and CDR2 sequences are SGHDN and FVKESK. This CDR3 contains 15 residues. The CDR3 sequence: CASSQLQGLDSPLHF. For the CDR3, the DNA is TGTGCCAGCAGCCAACTACAGGGGTTGGATTCACCCCTCCACTTT. The full variable domain, completed using reference TRBV14 and TRBJ1-6, is EAGVTQFPSHSVIEKGQTVTLRCDPISGHDNLYWYRRVMGKEIKFLLHFVKESKQDESGMPNNRFLAERTGGTYSTLKVQPAELEDSGVYFCASSQLQGLDSPLHFGNGTRLTVT.